These 9 T cell receptor beta chains came from one sample sequenced in a study of cytomegalovirus exposure and HLA in healthy donors. TCRdb keeps only in-frame clones here, not all; method: immunoSEQ multiplex PCR. The table records about 280,000 clones, around nine tenths of them present only once. Sequencing was done on a sample of PBMCs. The source of these receptors is a young woman in good health and CMV-seronegative.

This clone was observed once. V gene TRBV5-6 combines with J gene TRBJ2-3; the match to TRBD2 covers 7 bases. This CDR3 comprises 17 residues. Trimming removed 0 bases from V and 0 bases from J; junction bases left unmatched: 7. Germline lookup yields CDR1 SGHDT and CDR2 YYEEEE. CDR3 in amino acids: CASSLGPLAASTDTQYF. CDR3 coding DNA: TGTGCCAGCAGCTTGGGTCCCCTAGCGGCTAGCACAGATACGCAGTATTTT.

The chain recombines TRBV5-1 with TRBJ1-1; possibly TRBD1 for D (6 bases). Trimming removed 1 base from V and 4 bases from J, with 20 bases in between. The CDR3 is 17 amino acids. CDR1 is SGHRS and CDR2 is YFSETQ in the germline V gene. CDR3 sequence (DNA): TGCGCCAGCAGCTTGCGAGGGACACCCTCGCTTGGCACTGAAGCTTTCTTT. Protein sequence: CASSLRGTPSLGTEAFF.

CDR3 in DNA: TGTGCCTGGAGTGTACGTCATAGCGCAGTCGGAGATACGCAGTATTTT. Protein product: CAWSVRHSAVGDTQYF. The V and J genes are TRBV30 and TRBJ2-3; D is perhaps TRBD2 (5 bases). Germline V gives CDR1 GTSNPN, CDR2 SVGIG (reference sequence). Trimming stripped 0 bases from V and 5 bases from J, with 18 bases between. The CDR3 sequence is 16 residues long. Variable domain in full (rest from reference TRBV30 and TRBJ2-3): SQTIHQWPATLVQPVGSPLSLECTVEGTSNPNLYWYRQAAGRGLQLLFYSVGIGQISSEVPQNLSASRPQDRQFILSSKKLLLSDSGFYLCAWSVRHSAVGDTQYFGPGTRLTVL.

The chain carries TRBV6-6 and TRBJ1-1; TRBD1 might be the D (5 bases). CDR1 is MNHNY, CDR2 SVGAGI, per germline (reference sequence). The V end was cut by 5 bases, the J end by 6 bases, with 10 bases between. CDR3 length: 12 residues. This CDR3 is CASSPQGAEAFF. The CDR3 region has the DNA TGTGCCAGCAGTCCCCAAGGGGCTGAAGCTTTCTTT.

The chain uses TRBV19 and TRBJ1-1; possibly TRBD1 for D (5 bases). V shed 6 bases and J shed 4 bases, with 18 bases lying between them. Germline CDR1 is LNHDA and CDR2 is SQIVND (reference sequence). The CDR3 has 15 amino acids. The CDR3 coding sequence is TGTGCCAGTAGAGACTCCGGGGGGAAGGGCACTGAAGCTTTCTTT. As protein: CASRDSGGKGTEAFF.

The chain uses TRBV7-8 and TRBJ2-1; TRBD1 aligns across 7 bases. V lost 7 bases and J lost 5; bases outside the gene matches: 8. There are 14 residues in the CDR3. The germline V gene encodes CDR1 SGHVS and CDR2 FQNEAQ. The CDR3 coding sequence is TGTGCCAGCACCCTGGGGACAGCCAACAATGAGCAGTTCTTC. Encoded protein: CASTLGTANNEQFF.

CDR3 region: CASNDRAYGYTF. The CDR3 DNA is TGTGCCAGCAACGACAGGGCCTATGGCTACACCTTC. This chain uses TRBV9 with TRBJ1-2, with 7 bases identical to TRBD1. The CDR3 spans 12 residues. In germline, CDR1 is SGDLS, CDR2 YYNGEE. V lost 6 bases to trimming and J lost 4 bases; unmatched junction nucleotides: 3.

The chain carries TRBV25-1 and TRBJ1-1; TRBD1 is a possible D gene (5 bases). This CDR3 comprises 17 residues. V was shortened by 2 bases and J by 2 bases, with 18 bases between the two germline ends. Germline values: CDR1 MGHDK, CDR2 SYGVNS. The CDR3 loop reads CASSELGDGRPNTEAFF. CDR3 DNA sequence: TGTGCCAGCAGTGAACTAGGGGATGGCAGACCCAACACTGAAGCTTTCTTT.

CDR3 in DNA: TGTGCCAGTAGCGATATCAGCGGGACTAGCACAGATACGCAGTATTTT. This codes for CASSDISGTSTDTQYF. The chain employs TRBV27 and TRBJ2-3; 7 nucleotides agree with TRBD2. CDR3 length: 16 residues. The germline V gene encodes CDR1 MNHEY and CDR2 SMNVEV (reference sequence). V lost 9 bases, J lost 0 bases, and 12 bases stayed unmatched.